Following are 8 T cell receptor beta chains from one sample sequenced in a study of CD8 T cells in Susac syndrome. Random-hexamer reverse transcription was applied to roughly 0.5 to 1 ug RNA. TCRdb ran MiXCR on the immunoSEQ multiplex PCR reads and lists one entry per CDR3 protein. The table includes more than 130,000 distinct CDR3 sequences, about 94% detected once. The sequencing input was CD8+ T cells from PBMCs. Source of these receptors: a human donor in good health.

This sequence joins TRBV20-1 and TRBJ2-3; TRBD2 aligns across 7 bases. The CDR3 covers 14 residues. The ends lost 6 bases at V and 5 bases at J; junction bases unmatched: 11. The germline V gene has CDR1 DFQATT and CDR2 SNEGSKA (reference sequence). The CDR3 sequence is CSAIGGGPGDTQYF. The DNA for the CDR3 is TGCAGTGCCATTGGGGGAGGGCCAGGAGATACGCAGTATTTT.

The chain couples TRBV7-2 to TRBJ2-5; 10 nucleotides agree with TRBD1. Unmatched junction bases numbered 6, after V lost 0 bases and J lost 5 bases. The CDR3 spans 16 residues. CDR1 and CDR2 from the germline V gene are SGHTA and FQGNSA. The CDR3 DNA follows: TGTGCCAGCAGCTTAGCCGACAGGGGGCTTTGGGAGACCCAGTACTTC. Translated: CASSLADRGLWETQYF.

This sequence joins TRBV20-1 and TRBJ2-1; 9 bases are shared with TRBD1. CDR3 length equals 16 residues. CDR1 DFQATT and CDR2 SNEGSKA come from the germline V gene (reference sequence). The V and J ends lost 1 base and 9 bases, in that order; junction bases with no gene match: 13. CDR3 in amino acids: CSARAMGQGVLREQFF. The CDR3 bases are TGCAGTGCTAGAGCGATGGGACAGGGAGTTTTGCGTGAGCAGTTCTTC.

This chain joins TRBV5-1 and TRBJ2-7, with D unclear. This CDR3 is 12 amino acids long. V gave up 4 bases and J gave up 2 bases, with 7 bases separating them. CDR1 is SGHRS, CDR2 YFSETQ, per germline. The CDR3 bases are TGCGCCAGCAGCGAACCAGCCTACGAGCAGTACTTC. Protein: CASSEPAYEQYF.

This chain uses TRBV7-2 with TRBJ2-3; no firm D call. Germline V gene lookup returns CDR1 SGHTA and CDR2 FQGNSA. The CDR3 has 14 residues. The V and J ends lost 0 bases and 1 base respectively, with 5 bases between them. The CDR3, as DNA: TGTGCCAGCAGCTTAGCCCGGGGCACAGATACGCAGTATTTT. This encodes CASSLARGTDTQYF.

The J gene is TRBJ2-5, the V gene TRBV5-1; D uncertain. The CDR3 is 12 amino acids. The ends were cut back, 4 bases at V and 3 bases at J, with 7 bases in the middle. Per the germline V gene, CDR1 is SGHRS and CDR2 is YFSETQ. Here the CDR3 DNA reads TGCGCCAGCAGCCTTGCCGAAGAGACCCAGTACTTC. Amino acid sequence: CASSLAEETQYF.

The chain carries TRBV20-1 and TRBJ2-7; D not resolved. Germline V gives CDR1 DFQATT, CDR2 SNEGSKA (reference sequence). This CDR3 is 14 amino acids long. Trimming removed 3 bases at V and 1 base at J, with 13 bases between. CDR3 amino acids: CSASTVAFSYEQYF. CDR3 bases: TGCAGTGCTAGCACGGTTGCCTTTTCCTACGAGCAGTACTTC.

V is TRBV29-1 and J is TRBJ2-7, with D perhaps being TRBD1 or TRBD2 (5 bases each). V gave up 4 bases and J gave up 5 bases, with 18 bases separating them. Germline CDR1 is SQVTM and CDR2 is ANQGSEA. The length of the CDR3 is 14 residues. The CDR3 DNA sequence: TGCAGCGTTGGCTCAGGGAGAGGCTCTAACGAGCAGTACTTC. Residues: CSVGSGRGSNEQYF.